A selection of T cell receptor beta chains follows, all from one sample in a study of T cell changes during pregnancy in multiple sclerosis. TCRdb's copy holds only in-frame clones and misses some; the assay was immunoSEQ multiplex PCR. The data hold fewer than 90,000 clones, with 90% to 95% observed a single time. This specimen was peripheral blood, taken in the first trimester of pregnancy. Receptor source: a female donor with multiple sclerosis, enrolled in a pregnancy study. CDR3s include the opening cysteine and the closing phenylalanine or tryptophan. D genes are given only for firm matches. Not all rows give a size; the values are once, few, many and, for expanded clones, a class.

d_gene: NA
j_gene: TRBJ1-1
v_gene: TRBV5-1
abundance: NA
CDR3aa: CASSPRGGGQSTEAFF
CDR3nt: TGCGCCAGCAGCCCTCGTGGGGGAGGGCAGTCCACTGAAGCTTTCTTT

d_gene: TRBD1
j_gene: TRBJ2-7
v_gene: TRBV19
abundance: NA
CDR3aa: CASSTTRTGGLHEQYF
CDR3nt: TGTGCCAGTAGTACCACTCGGACAGGGGGTCTTCACGAGCAGTACTTC

d_gene: NA
j_gene: TRBJ2-3
v_gene: TRBV2
abundance: NA
CDR3aa: CASSVRAGGTDTQYF
CDR3nt: TGTGCCAGCAGTGTACGGGCAGGGGGCACAGATACGCAGTATTTT

d_gene: NA
j_gene: TRBJ1-1
v_gene: TRBV6-5
abundance: once
CDR3aa: CASSYSIGGDTEAFF
CDR3nt: TGTGCCAGCAGTTACTCGATAGGGGGGGACACTGAAGCTTTCTTT

d_gene: NA
j_gene: TRBJ1-5
v_gene: TRBV19
abundance: NA
CDR3aa: CASSSYLPRKQPQHF
CDR3nt: TGTGCCAGTAGTTCCTACCTCCCCCGCAAACAGCCCCAGCATTTT

d_gene: NA
j_gene: TRBJ1-1
v_gene: TRBV4-1
abundance: once
CDR3aa: CASSHGGNTEAFF
CDR3nt: TGCGCCAGCAGCCACGGGGGAAACACTGAAGCTTTCTTT

d_gene: TRBD1
j_gene: TRBJ1-1
v_gene: TRBV23-1
abundance: NA
CDR3aa: CASSPMTGGSDTEAFF
CDR3nt: TGCGCCAGCAGTCCCATGACAGGGGGCTCGGACACTGAAGCTTTCTTT

d_gene: TRBD1
j_gene: TRBJ1-5
v_gene: TRBV14
abundance: NA
CDR3aa: CASSQGTGGLFHQPQHF
CDR3nt: TGTGCCAGCAGCCAAGGGACAGGGGGCTTATTCCATCAGCCCCAGCATTTT

d_gene: NA
j_gene: TRBJ1-1
v_gene: TRBV7-9
abundance: few
CDR3aa: CASSLRLTFF
CDR3nt: TGTGCCAGCAGCTTAAGACTGACTTTCTTT

d_gene: NA
j_gene: TRBJ1-5
v_gene: TRBV4-3
abundance: NA
CDR3aa: CASGGLRQGLPHSNQPQHF
CDR3nt: TGCGCCTCCGGGGGACTTAGGCAGGGACTACCTCATAGCAATCAGCCCCAGCATTTT

d_gene: TRBD1
j_gene: TRBJ1-5
v_gene: TRBV7-9
abundance: NA
CDR3aa: CASSSIGTGANQPQHF
CDR3nt: TGTGCCAGCAGCTCCATCGGGACAGGGGCCAATCAGCCCCAGCATTTT

d_gene: NA
j_gene: TRBJ1-2
v_gene: TRBV18
abundance: NA
CDR3aa: CASFPPPQGGAMNGYTF
CDR3nt: TGTGCCAGCTTCCCCCCCCCGCAGGGAGGGGCTATGAATGGCTACACCTTC

d_gene: TRBD1
j_gene: TRBJ2-5
v_gene: TRBV19
abundance: NA
CDR3aa: CASSIRQGFRETQYF
CDR3nt: TGTGCCAGTAGTATCCGACAGGGGTTTAGGGAGACCCAGTACTTC

d_gene: NA
j_gene: TRBJ1-5
v_gene: TRBV29-1
abundance: NA
CDR3aa: CSVAISGNQPQHF
CDR3nt: TGCAGCGTTGCGATATCGGGGAATCAGCCCCAGCATTTT

d_gene: TRBD1
j_gene: TRBJ2-7
v_gene: TRBV7-9
abundance: NA
CDR3aa: CASSSHRGREDEQYF
CDR3nt: TGTGCCAGCAGCTCCCACAGGGGGCGCGAGGACGAGCAGTACTTC

d_gene: TRBD2
j_gene: TRBJ2-6
v_gene: TRBV7-3
abundance: NA
CDR3aa: CASSGSGLAGAGANVLTF
CDR3nt: TGTGCCAGCAGCGGATCGGGACTAGCGGGAGCCGGGGCCAACGTCCTGACTTTC

d_gene: NA
j_gene: TRBJ1-6
v_gene: TRBV7-9
abundance: NA
CDR3aa: CASSGGAGSGANSPLHF
CDR3nt: TGTGCCAGCAGCGGGGGGGCCGGGTCGGGGGCTAATTCACCCCTCCACTTT

d_gene: NA
j_gene: TRBJ2-5
v_gene: TRBV9
abundance: NA
CDR3aa: CASSGSSRVQETQYF
CDR3nt: TGTGCCAGCAGTGGTAGCTCCAGGGTCCAAGAGACCCAGTACTTC

d_gene: TRBD2
j_gene: TRBJ2-5
v_gene: TRBV28
abundance: NA
CDR3aa: CASRWTSGRAGETQYF
CDR3nt: TGTGCCAGCCGCTGGACTAGCGGGAGGGCCGGAGAGACCCAGTACTTC

d_gene: TRBD1
j_gene: TRBJ2-7
v_gene: TRBV14
abundance: NA
CDR3aa: CASSPQGASSYEQYF
CDR3nt: TGTGCCAGCAGCCCACAGGGGGCGAGCTCCTACGAGCAGTACTTC

d_gene: TRBD1
j_gene: TRBJ2-5
v_gene: TRBV7-2
abundance: NA
CDR3aa: CASSIGTGYQSQETQYF
CDR3nt: TGTGCCAGCAGCATCGGGACAGGGTACCAATCCCAAGAGACCCAGTACTTC

d_gene: NA
j_gene: TRBJ2-7
v_gene: TRBV7-6
abundance: NA
CDR3aa: CASSLARDTSYEQYF
CDR3nt: TGTGCCAGCAGCTTAGCCCGGGACACCTCCTACGAGCAGTACTTC

d_gene: TRBD1
j_gene: TRBJ1-2
v_gene: TRBV7-6
abundance: NA
CDR3aa: CASSLVVTGIDGYTF
CDR3nt: TGTGCCAGCAGCTTAGTAGTGACAGGGATAGATGGCTACACCTTC

d_gene: TRBD2
j_gene: TRBJ2-3
v_gene: TRBV7-3
abundance: NA
CDR3aa: CASSPGTSGRISDTQYF
CDR3nt: TGTGCCAGCAGCCCCGGGACTAGCGGGAGGATTTCAGATACGCAGTATTTT

d_gene: NA
j_gene: TRBJ2-2
v_gene: TRBV4-3
abundance: NA
CDR3aa: CASSQVSVVTGELFF
CDR3nt: TGCGCCAGCAGCCAAGTCTCGGTAGTCACCGGGGAGCTGTTTTTT